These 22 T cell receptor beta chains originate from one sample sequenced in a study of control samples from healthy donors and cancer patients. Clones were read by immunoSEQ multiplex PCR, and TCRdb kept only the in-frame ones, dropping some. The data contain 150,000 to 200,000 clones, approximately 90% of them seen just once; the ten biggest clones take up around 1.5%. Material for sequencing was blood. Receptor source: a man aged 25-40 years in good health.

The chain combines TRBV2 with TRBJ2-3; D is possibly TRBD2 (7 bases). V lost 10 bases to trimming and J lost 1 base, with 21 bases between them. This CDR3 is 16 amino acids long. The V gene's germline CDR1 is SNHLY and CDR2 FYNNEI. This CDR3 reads CATKGGTPRGTDTQYF. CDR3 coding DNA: TGTGCCACCAAGGGGGGGACTCCGCGGGGCACAGATACGCAGTATTTT.

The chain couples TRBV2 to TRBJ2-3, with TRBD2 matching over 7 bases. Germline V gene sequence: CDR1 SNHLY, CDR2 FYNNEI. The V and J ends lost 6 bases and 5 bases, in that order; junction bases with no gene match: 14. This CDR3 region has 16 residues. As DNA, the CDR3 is TGTGCCAGCAGGGAGAGGAGGGAGGGCGGCAAAGATACGCAGTATTTT. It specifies CASRERREGGKDTQYF.

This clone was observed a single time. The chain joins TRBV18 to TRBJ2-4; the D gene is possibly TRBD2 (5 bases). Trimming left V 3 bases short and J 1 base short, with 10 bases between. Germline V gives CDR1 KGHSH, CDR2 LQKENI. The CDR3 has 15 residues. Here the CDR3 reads CASSPGVVAKNIQYF. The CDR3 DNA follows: TGTGCCAGCTCACCGGGAGTAGTGGCCAAAAACATTCAGTACTTC.

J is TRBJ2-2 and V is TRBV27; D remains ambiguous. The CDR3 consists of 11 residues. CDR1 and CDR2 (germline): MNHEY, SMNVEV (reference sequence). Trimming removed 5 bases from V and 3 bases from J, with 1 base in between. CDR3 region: CASSHTGELFF. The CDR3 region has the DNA TGTGCCAGCAGTCACACCGGGGAGCTGTTTTTT.

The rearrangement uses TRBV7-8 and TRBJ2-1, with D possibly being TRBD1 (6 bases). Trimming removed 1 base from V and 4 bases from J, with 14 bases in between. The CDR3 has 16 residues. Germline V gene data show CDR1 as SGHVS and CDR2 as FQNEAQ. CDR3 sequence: CASSLVSQGWYNEQFF. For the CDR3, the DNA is TGTGCCAGCAGCTTAGTATCCCAGGGGTGGTACAATGAGCAGTTCTTC.

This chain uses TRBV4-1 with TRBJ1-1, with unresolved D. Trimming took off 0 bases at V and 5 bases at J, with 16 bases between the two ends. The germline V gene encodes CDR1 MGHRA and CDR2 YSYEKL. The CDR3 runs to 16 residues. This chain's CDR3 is CASSQDFVGAGTEAFF. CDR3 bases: TGCGCCAGCAGCCAAGATTTTGTGGGCGCGGGGACTGAAGCTTTCTTT.

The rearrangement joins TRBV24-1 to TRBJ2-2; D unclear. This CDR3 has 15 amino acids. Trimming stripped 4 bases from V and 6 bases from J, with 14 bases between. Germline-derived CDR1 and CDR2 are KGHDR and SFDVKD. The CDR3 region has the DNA TGTGCCACCAGTGACCTGTCGGCCTTACCCGGGGAGCTGTTTTTT. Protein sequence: CATSDLSALPGELFF.

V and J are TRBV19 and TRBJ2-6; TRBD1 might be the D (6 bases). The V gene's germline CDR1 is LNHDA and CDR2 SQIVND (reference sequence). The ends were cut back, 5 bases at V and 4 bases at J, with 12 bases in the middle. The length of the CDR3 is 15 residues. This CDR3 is CASSFTGKGANVLTF. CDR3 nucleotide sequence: TGTGCCAGTAGTTTTACAGGGAAGGGGGCCAACGTCCTGACTTTC.

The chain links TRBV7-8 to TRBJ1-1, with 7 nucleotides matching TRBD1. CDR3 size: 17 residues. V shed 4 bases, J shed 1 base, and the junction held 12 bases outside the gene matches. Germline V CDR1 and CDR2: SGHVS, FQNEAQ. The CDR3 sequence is CASSSTLTGRRNTEAFF. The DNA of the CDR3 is TGTGCCAGCAGCTCCACGCTGACAGGGAGACGGAACACTGAAGCTTTCTTT.

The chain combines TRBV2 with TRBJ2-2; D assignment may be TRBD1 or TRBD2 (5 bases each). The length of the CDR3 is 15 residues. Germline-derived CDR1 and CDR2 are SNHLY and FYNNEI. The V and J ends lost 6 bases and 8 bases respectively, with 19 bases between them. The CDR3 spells CASRGTGRLVGELFF. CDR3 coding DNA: TGTGCCAGCAGAGGGACGGGACGGTTGGTGGGGGAGCTGTTTTTT.

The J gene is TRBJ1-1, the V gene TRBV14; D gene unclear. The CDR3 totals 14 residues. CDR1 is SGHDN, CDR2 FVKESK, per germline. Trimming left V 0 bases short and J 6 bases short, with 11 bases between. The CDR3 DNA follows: TGTGCCAGCAGCCAAGAAGCAATAACAGCTGAAGCTTTCTTT. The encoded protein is CASSQEAITAEAFF.

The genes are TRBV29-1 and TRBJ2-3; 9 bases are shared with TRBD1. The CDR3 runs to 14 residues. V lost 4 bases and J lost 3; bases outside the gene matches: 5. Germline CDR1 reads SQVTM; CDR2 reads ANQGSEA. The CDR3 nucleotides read TGCAGCGTTGCCCGGACAGGGGAAACAGATACGCAGTATTTT. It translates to CSVARTGETDTQYF.

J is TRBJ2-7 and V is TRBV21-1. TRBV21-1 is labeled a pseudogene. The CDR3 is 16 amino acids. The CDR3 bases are TGTGCCAGCAGCAAAGTCATTCTTATCATATCATACGAGCAGTACTTC. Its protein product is CASSKVILIISYEQYF.

The CDR3 region is CATSSSIYNEQFF. The CDR3 DNA is TGTGCCACCTCTTCCTCCATTTACAATGAGCAGTTCTTC. The chain carries TRBV5-8 and TRBJ2-1; D gene ambiguous. In germline, CDR1 is SGHTS, CDR2 YDEGEE. Trimming took off 9 bases at V and 4 bases at J, with 14 bases between the two ends. This CDR3 is built from 13 residues.

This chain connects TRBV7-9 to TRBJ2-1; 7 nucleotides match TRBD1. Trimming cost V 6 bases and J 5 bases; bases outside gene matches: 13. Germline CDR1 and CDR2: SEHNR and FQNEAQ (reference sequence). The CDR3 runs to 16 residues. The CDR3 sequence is CASSTTGVPAHNEQFF. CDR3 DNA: TGTGCCAGCAGTACCACAGGGGTCCCAGCCCACAATGAGCAGTTCTTC.

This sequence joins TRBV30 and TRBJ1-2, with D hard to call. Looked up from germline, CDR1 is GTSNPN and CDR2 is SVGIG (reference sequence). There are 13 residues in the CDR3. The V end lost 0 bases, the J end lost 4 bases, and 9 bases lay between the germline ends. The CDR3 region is CAWSVPLSYGYTF. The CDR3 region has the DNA TGTGCCTGGAGTGTACCATTGAGCTATGGCTACACCTTC.

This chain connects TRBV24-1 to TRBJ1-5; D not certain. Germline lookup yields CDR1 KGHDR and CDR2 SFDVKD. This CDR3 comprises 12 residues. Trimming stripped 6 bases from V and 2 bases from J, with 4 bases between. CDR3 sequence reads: CATSRGNQPQHF. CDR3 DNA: TGTGCCACCAGTAGAGGCAATCAGCCCCAGCATTTT.

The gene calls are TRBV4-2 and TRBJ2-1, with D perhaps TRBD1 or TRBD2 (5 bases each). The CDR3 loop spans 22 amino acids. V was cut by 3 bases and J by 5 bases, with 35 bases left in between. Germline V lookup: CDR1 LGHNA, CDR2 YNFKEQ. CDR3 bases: TGTGCCAGCAGCCATGAGGTGGGACCACTTTGGGCGCTCCTGGGCGCGAACAATGAGCAGTTCTTC. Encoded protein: CASSHEVGPLWALLGANNEQFF.

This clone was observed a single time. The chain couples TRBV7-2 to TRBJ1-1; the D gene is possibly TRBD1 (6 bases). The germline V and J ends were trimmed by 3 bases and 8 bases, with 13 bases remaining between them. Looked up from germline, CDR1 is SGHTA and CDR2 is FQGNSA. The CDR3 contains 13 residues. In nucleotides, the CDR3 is TGTGCCAGCAGCTTGACAGGCCCCAGGGAAGCTTTCTTT. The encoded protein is CASSLTGPREAFF.

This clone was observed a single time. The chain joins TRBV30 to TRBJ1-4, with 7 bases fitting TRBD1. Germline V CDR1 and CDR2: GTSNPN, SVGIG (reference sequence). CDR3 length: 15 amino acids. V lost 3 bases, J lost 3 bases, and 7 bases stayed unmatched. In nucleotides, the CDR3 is TGTGCCTGGAGCGAGAGACAGGGTCCTAATGAAAAACTGTTTTTT. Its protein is CAWSERQGPNEKLFF. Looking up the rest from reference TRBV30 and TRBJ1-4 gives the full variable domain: SQTIHQWPATLVQPVGSPLSLECTVEGTSNPNLYWYRQAAGRGLQLLFYSVGIGQISSEVPQNLSASRPQDRQFILSSKKLLLSDSGFYLCAWSERQGPNEKLFFGSGTQLSVL.

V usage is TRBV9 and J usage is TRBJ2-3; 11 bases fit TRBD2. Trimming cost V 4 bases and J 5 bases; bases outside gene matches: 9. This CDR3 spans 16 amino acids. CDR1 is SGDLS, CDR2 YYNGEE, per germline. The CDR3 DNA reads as TGTGCCAGCAGCTTCACTAGCGGGAGAGGGGAAGATACGCAGTATTTT. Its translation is CASSFTSGRGEDTQYF.

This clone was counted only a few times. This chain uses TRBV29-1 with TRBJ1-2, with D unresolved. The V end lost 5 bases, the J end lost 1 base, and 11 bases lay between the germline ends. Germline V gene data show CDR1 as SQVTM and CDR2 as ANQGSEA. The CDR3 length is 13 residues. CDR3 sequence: CSVRPSLNYGYTF. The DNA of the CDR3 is TGCAGCGTTCGTCCCAGCCTTAACTATGGCTACACCTTC.